Shown below are 2 T cell receptor beta chains from a single sample sequenced in a study of cytomegalovirus exposure and HLA in healthy donors. Primers: 60 Vbeta forward and 13 Jbeta reverse. Only in-frame clones appear in the TCRdb table, and some are missing; sequencing was by immunoSEQ multiplex PCR. The repertoire holds roughly 150,000 clones, with more than 70% as singletons. The sample taken for sequencing was PBMCs. The origin of the receptors is a man aged 25-40 years in good health and CMV-seronegative.

This rearrangement joins TRBV2 to TRBJ2-7; 9 positions match TRBD1. CDR1 and CDR2 (germline): SNHLY, FYNNEI. After removal of 7 bases from V and 4 bases from J, the junction contained 14 bases not matched to a gene. This CDR3 is 16 amino acids long. CDR3 DNA sequence: TGTGCCAGCAAGGGACAGGGAGTGTCGGAGAAGTACGAGCAGTACTTC. Its translation: CASKGQGVSEKYEQYF.

This CDR3 reads CASSYSQGAPDNEQFF. CDR3 in DNA: TGTGCCAGCAGCTACTCGCAGGGGGCGCCGGACAATGAGCAGTTCTTC. The chain recombines TRBV7-2 with TRBJ2-1, with 8 positions matching TRBD1. Trimming took 4 bases from V and 5 from J; bases not matched to a gene: 10. The V gene's germline CDR1 is SGHTA and CDR2 FQGNSA. The CDR3 runs 16 residues.